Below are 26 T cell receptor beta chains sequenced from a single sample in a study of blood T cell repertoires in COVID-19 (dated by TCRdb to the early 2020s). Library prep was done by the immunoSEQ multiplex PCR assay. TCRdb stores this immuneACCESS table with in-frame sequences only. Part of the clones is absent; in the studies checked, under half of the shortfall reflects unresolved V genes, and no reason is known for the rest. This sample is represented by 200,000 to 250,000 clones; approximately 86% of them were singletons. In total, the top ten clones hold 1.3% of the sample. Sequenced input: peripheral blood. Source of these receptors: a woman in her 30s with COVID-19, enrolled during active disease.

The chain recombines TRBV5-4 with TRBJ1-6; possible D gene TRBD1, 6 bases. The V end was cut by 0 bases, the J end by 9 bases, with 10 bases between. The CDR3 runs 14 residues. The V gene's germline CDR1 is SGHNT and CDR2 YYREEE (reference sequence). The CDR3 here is CASSLVGTSSPLHF. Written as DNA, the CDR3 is TGTGCCAGCAGCTTGGTCGGGACAAGTTCACCCCTCCACTTT.

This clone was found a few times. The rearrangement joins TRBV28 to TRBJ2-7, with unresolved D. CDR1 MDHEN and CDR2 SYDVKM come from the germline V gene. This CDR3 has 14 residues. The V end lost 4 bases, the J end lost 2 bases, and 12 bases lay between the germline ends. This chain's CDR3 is CASSSPPEPYEQYF. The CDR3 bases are TGTGCCAGCAGTTCCCCTCCGGAGCCCTACGAGCAGTACTTC.

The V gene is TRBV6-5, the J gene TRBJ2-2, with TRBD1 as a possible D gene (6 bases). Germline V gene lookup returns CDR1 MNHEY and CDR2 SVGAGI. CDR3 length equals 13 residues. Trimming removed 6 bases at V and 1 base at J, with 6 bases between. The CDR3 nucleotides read TGTGCCAGCAGACAGGGGAACACCGGGGAGCTGTTTTTT. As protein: CASRQGNTGELFF.

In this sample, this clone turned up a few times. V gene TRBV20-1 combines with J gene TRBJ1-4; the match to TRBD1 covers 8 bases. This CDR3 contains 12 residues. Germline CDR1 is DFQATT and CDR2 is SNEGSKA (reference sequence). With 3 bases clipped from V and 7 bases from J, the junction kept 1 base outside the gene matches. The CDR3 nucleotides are TGCAGTGCTAGTACAGGGGGTGAAAAACTGTTTTTT. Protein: CSASTGGEKLFF.

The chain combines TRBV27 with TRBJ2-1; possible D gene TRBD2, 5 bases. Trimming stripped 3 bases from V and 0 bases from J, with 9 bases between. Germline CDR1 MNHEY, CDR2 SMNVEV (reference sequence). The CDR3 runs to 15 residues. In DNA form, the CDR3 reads TGTGCCAGCAGTTTCGGCGGGCACTCCTACAATGAGCAGTTCTTC. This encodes CASSFGGHSYNEQFF.

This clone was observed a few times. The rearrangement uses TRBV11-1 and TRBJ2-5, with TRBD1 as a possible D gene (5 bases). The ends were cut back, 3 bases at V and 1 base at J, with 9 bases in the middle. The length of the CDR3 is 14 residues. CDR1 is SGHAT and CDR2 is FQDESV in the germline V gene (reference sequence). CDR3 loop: CASSLMGPQETQYF. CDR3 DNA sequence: TGTGCCAGCAGCTTGATGGGGCCCCAAGAGACCCAGTACTTC.

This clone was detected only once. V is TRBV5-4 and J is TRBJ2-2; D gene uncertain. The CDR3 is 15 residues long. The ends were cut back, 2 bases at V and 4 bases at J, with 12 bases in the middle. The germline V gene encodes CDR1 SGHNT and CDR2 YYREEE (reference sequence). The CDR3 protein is CASSFVSMSTGELFF. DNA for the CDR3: TGTGCCAGCAGCTTTGTCTCCATGAGCACCGGGGAGCTGTTTTTT.

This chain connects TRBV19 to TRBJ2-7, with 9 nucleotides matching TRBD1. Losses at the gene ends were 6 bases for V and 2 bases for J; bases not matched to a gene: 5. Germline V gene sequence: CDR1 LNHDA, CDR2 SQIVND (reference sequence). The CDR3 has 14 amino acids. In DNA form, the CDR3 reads TGTGCCAGTAGCGGGGGACAGGGACCCTACGAGCAGTACTTC. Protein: CASSGGQGPYEQYF.

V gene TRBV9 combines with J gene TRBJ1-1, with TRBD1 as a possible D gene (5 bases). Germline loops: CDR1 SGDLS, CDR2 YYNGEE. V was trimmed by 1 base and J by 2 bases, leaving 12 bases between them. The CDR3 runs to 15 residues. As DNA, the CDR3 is TGTGCCAGCAGCGTATGGGGGGAGACTAACACTGAAGCTTTCTTT. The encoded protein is CASSVWGETNTEAFF.

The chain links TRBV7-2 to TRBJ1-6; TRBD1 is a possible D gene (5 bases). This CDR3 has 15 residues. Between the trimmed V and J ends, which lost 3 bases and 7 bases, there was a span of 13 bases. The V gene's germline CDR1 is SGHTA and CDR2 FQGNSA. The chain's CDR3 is CASSFGGTQNSPLHF. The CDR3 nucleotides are TGTGCCAGCAGCTTTGGCGGGACCCAAAATTCACCCCTCCACTTT.

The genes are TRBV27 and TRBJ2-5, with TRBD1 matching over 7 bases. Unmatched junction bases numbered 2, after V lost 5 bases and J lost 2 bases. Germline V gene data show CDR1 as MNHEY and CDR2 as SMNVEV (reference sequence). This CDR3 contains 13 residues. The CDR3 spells CASSLQGQETQYF. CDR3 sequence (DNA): TGTGCCAGCAGTCTACAGGGGCAAGAGACCCAGTACTTC.

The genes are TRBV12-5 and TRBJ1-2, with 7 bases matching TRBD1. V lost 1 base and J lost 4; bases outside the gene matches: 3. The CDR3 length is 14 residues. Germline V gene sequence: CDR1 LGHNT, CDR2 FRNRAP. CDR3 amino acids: CASGLDRGGYGYTF. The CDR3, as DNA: TGTGCTAGTGGTTTGGACAGGGGAGGCTATGGCTACACCTTC.

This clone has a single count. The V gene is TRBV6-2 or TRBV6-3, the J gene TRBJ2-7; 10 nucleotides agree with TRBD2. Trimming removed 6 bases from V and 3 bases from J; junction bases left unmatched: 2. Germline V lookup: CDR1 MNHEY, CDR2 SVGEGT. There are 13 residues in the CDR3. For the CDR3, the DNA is TGTGCCAGCAGCCGACTAGCGGGCTACGAGCAGTACTTC. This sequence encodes CASSRLAGYEQYF.

CDR3 DNA: TGTGCCAGCGAAGATACAGGGCGCAATCAGCCCCAGCATTTT. It encodes CASEDTGRNQPQHF. The rearrangement joins TRBV19 to TRBJ1-5, with D maybe TRBD1 (6 bases). The CDR3 has 14 residues. In germline, CDR1 is LNHDA, CDR2 SQIVND (reference sequence). Trimming removed 9 bases at V and 2 bases at J, with 14 bases between.

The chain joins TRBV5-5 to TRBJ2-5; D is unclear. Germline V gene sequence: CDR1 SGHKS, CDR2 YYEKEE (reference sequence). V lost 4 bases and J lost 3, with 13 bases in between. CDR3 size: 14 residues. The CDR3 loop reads CASSRGDWEETQYF. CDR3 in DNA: TGTGCCAGCAGCAGAGGCGACTGGGAAGAGACCCAGTACTTC.

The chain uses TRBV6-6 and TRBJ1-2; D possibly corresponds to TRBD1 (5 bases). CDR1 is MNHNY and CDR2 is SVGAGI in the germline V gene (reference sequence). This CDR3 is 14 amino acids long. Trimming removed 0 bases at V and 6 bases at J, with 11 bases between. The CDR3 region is CASSYSGGTDGYTF. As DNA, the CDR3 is TGTGCCAGCAGTTACTCCGGGGGGACGGATGGCTACACCTTC.

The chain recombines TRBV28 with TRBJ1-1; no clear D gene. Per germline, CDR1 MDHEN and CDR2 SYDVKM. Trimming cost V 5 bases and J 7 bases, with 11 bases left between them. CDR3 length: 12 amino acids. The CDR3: CASSPTVFEAFF. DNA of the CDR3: TGTGCCAGCAGTCCTACAGTCTTTGAAGCTTTCTTT.

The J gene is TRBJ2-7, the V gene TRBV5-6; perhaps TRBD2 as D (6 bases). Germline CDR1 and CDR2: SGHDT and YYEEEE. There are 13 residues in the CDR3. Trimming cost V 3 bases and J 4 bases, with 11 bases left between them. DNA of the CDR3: TGTGCCAGCAGCTCGGGGGACGTGTACGAGCAGTACTTC. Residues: CASSSGDVYEQYF.

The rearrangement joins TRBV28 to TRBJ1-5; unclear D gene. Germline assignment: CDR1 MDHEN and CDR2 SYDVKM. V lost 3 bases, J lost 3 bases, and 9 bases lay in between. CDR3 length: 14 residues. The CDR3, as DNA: TGTGCCAGCAGTTTTTCCGGTAACAATCAGCCCCAGCATTTT. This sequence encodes CASSFSGNNQPQHF. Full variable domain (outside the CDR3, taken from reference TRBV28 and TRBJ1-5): DVKVTQSSRYLVKRTGEKVFLECVQDMDHENMFWYRQDPGLGLRLIYFSYDVKMKEKGDIPEGYSVSREKKERFSLILESASTNQTSMYLCASSFSGNNQPQHFGDGTRLSIL.

The chain's CDR3 is CASSQVTGYSGNTIYF. The DNA of the CDR3 is TGTGCCAGCAGCCAGGTGACAGGATACTCTGGAAACACCATATATTTT. The chain links TRBV3-1 (or the pseudogene TRBV3-2) to TRBJ1-3; D may be TRBD1 (6 bases). Trimming removed 3 bases at V and 0 bases at J, with 12 bases between. The CDR3 is 16 amino acids. Germline assignment: CDR1 LGHDT and CDR2 YNNKEL (reference sequence).

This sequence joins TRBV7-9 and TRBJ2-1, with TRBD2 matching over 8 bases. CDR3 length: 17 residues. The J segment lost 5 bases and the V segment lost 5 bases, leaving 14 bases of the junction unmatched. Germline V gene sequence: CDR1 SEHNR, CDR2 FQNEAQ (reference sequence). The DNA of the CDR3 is TGTGCCAGCAGCGGAAACGATCGGGGGGGCCGAAACAATGAGCAGTTCTTC. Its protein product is CASSGNDRGGRNNEQFF.

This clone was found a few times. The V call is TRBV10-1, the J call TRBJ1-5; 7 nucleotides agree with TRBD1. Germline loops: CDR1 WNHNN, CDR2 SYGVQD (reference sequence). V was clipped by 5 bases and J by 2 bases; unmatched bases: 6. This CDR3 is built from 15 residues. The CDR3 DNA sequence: TGCGCCAGCAGTCCTGACAGGGATGGCAATCAGCCCCAGCATTTT. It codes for CASSPDRDGNQPQHF.

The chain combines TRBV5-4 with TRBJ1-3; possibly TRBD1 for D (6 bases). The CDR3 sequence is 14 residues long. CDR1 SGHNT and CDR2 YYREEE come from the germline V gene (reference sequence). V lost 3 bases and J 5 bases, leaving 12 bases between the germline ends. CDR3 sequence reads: CASSYDRLRNTIYF. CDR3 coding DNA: TGTGCCAGCAGCTACGACAGGTTGAGAAACACCATATATTTT.

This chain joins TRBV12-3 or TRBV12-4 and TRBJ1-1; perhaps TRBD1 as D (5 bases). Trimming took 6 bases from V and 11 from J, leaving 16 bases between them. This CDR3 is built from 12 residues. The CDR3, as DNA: TGTGCCAGCAGCTTCGGGCAGGGATCCGCTTTCTTT. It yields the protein CASSFGQGSAFF.

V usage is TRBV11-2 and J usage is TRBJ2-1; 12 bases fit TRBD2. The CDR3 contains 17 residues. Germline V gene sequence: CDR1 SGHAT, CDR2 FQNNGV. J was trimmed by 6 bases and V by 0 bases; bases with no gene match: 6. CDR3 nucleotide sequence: TGTGCCAGCAGCTTAGATCGACTAGCGGGAGCGGGCAATGAGCAGTTCTTC. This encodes CASSLDRLAGAGNEQFF.

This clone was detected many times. The CDR3 sequence is CASSHRRLGGYTF. Written as DNA, the CDR3 is TGTGCCAGCAGCCACCGACGGCTGGGCGGCTACACCTTC. V gene TRBV12-3 or TRBV12-4 combines with J gene TRBJ1-2; D gene uncertain. Trimming removed 6 bases at V and 8 bases at J, with 16 bases between. The CDR3 has 13 amino acids.